This T cell receptor beta chain was identified during a study of blood T cells in healthy people across ages. Points from the study as a whole: Both higher diversity and more naive CD4+ cells marked long-lived donors when set against aged donors.

Primers used in a second PCR of about 7 to 12 cycles were a sample-barcoded 5' primer and a J-beta primer mix. CDR3-containing paired-end reads numbered at least 2.5 million in each sample. TCRdb itself ran the 5' RACE reads through MiXCR, one entry per CDR3 protein. The table shows approximately 780,000 distinct CDR3 sequences, with roughly 25% occurring only once. About this clonotype itself: Its antigen is currently unknown.

J was trimmed by 2 bases and V by 3 bases; bases with no gene match: 4. Germline CDR1 is SGHTA and CDR2 is FQGTGA. This CDR3 has 15 residues. These data were also reused for a study on T cells of mothers and their children. From that second work: At a rate of around 1.4 ug per 15 ul, cDNA synthesis received all of the extracted RNA.

This TCR derives from a boy younger than 18 in good health. The sequenced sample consisted of blood. The chain carries TRBV7-3 and TRBJ2-3; TRBD2 agrees at 8 bases. The CDR3 sequence is CASSFGGATTDTQYF. CDR3 nucleotide sequence: TGTGCCAGCAGCTTCGGGGGGGCGACCACAGATACGCAGTATTTT.